This T cell receptor (beta chain) originates from a study of T-cell memory formation after mild COVID-19. About the study: In these data, TCR clusters were largely donor specific.

This clonotype was recorded a few times. Via MiXCR, TCRdb re-called the 5' RACE reads, giving one row per CDR3 protein. Among about half a million distinct CDR3 sequences listed, 15% to 20% were seen once. J lost 4 bases, V lost 4 bases, and 9 bases had no gene match. Per germline, CDR1 SGHRS and CDR2 YFSETQ. The CDR3 has 16 amino acids. This sequence originates from an adult woman who had mild COVID-19 (a few samples of this study predate the infection). Cell type and time point are not known. The material sequenced was PBMCs or a T cell subset sorted from them (not recorded which). The V and J genes are TRBV5-1 and TRBJ2-2; 8 bases match TRBD1. The CDR3 sequence is CASSPGQVLTTGELFF. Here the CDR3 DNA reads TGCGCCAGCAGCCCGGGACAGGTGCTCACCACCGGGGAGCTGTTTTTT.